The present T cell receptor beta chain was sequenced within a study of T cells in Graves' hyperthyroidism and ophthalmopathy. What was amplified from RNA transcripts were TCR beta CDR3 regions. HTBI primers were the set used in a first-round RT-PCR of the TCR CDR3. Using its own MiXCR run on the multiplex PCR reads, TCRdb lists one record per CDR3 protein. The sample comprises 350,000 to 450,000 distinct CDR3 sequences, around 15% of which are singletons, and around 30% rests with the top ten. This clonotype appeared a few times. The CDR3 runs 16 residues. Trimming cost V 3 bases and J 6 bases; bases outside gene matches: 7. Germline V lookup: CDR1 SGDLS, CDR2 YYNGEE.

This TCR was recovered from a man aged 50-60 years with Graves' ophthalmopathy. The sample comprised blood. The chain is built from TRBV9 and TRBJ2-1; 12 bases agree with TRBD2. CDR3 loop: CASSDSSGREVNEQFF. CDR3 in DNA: TGTGCCAGCAGCGACTCTAGCGGGAGGGAGGTCAATGAGCAGTTCTTC.